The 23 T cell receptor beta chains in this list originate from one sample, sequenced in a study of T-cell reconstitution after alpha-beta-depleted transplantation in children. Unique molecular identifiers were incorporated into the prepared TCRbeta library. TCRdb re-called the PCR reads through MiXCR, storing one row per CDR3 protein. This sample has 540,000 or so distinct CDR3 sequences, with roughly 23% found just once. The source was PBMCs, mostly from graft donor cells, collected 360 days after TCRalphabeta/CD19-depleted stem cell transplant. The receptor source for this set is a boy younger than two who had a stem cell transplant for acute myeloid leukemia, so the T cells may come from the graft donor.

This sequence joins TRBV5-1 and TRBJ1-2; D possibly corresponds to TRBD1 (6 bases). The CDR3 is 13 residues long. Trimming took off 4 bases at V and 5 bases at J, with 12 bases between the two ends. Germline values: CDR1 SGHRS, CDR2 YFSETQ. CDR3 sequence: CASSGGQFYGYTF. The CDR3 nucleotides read TGCGCCAGCAGCGGAGGACAGTTTTATGGCTACACCTTC. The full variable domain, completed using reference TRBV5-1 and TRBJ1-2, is KAGVTQTPRYLIKTRGQQVTLSCSPISGHRSVSWYQQTPGQGLQFLFEYFSETQRNKGNFPGRFSGRQFSNSRSEMNVSTLELGDSALYLCASSGGQFYGYTFGSGTRLTVV.

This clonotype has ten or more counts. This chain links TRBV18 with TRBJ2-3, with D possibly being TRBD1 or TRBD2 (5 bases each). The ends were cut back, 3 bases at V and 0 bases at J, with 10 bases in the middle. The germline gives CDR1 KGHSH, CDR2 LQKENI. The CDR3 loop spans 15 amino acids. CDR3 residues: CASSPPGRSTDTQYF. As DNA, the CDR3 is TGTGCCAGCTCACCCCCGGGACGAAGCACAGATACGCAGTATTTT.

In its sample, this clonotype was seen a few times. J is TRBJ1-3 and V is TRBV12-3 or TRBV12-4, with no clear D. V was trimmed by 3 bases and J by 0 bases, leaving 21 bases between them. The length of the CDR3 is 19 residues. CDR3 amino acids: CASSFSFTSTPHSGNTIYF. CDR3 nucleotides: TGTGCCAGCAGTTTTTCATTTACTTCTACACCGCACTCTGGAAACACCATATATTTT.

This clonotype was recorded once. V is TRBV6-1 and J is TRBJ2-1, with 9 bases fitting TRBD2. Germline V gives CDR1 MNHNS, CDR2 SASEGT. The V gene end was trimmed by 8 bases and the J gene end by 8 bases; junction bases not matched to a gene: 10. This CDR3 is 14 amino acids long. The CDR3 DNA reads TGTGCCAGCCAGAGGCGGGAGGGCCGGGATGAGCAGTTCTTC. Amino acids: CASQRREGRDEQFF.

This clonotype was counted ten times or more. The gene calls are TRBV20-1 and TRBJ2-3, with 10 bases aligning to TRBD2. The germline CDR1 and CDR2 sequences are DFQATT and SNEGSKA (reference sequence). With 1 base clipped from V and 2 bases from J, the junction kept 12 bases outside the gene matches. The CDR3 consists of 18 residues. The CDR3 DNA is TGCAGTGCTAGAGGTTTTATAGCGGGGGGCGGTTTCACAGATACGCAGTATTTT. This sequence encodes CSARGFIAGGGFTDTQYF.

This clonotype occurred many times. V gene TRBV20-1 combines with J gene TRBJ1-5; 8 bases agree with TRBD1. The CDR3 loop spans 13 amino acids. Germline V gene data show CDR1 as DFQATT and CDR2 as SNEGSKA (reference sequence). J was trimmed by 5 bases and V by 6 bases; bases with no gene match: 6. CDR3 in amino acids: CSAADRAHQPQHF. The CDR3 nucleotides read TGCAGTGCCGCGGACAGGGCCCATCAGCCCCAGCATTTT.

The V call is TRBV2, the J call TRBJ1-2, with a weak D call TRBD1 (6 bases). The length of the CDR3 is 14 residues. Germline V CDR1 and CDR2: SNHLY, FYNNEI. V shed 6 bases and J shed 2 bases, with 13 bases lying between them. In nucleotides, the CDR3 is TGTGCCAGCAGCGCCAGTACAGGGAACTATGGCTACACCTTC. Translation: CASSASTGNYGYTF.

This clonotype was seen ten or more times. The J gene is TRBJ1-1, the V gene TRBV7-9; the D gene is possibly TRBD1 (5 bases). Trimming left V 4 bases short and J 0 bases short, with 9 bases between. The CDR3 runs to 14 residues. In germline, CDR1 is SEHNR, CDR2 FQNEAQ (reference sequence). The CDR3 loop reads CASSSPGVNTEAFF. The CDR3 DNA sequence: TGTGCCAGCAGCTCCCCGGGGGTGAACACTGAAGCTTTCTTT.

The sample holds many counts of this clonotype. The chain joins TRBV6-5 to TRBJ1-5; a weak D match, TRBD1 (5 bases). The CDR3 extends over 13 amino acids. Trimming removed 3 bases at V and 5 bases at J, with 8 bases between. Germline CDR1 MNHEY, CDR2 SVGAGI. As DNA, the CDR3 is TGTGCCAGCAGTTATCGGACACATCAGCCCCAGCATTTT. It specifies CASSYRTHQPQHF.

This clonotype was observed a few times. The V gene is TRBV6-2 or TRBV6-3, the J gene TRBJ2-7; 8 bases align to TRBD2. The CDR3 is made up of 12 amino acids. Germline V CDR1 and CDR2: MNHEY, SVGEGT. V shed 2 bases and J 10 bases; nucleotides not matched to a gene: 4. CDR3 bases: TGTGCCAGCAGTTACCGGCGGGGGGATCAGTACTTC. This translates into CASSYRRGDQYF.

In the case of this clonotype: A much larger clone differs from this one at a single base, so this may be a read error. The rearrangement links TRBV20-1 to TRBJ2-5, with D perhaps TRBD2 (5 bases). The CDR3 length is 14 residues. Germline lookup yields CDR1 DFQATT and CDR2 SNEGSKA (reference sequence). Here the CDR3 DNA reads TGCAGTGCTAGAGATCCGCGGGCCGGGGAGACCCAGCACTTC. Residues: CSARDPRAGETQHF.

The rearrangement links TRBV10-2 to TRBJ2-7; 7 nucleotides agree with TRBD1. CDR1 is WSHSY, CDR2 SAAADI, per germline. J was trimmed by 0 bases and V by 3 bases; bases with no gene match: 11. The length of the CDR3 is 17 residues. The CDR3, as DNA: TGCGCCAGCAGTGACAACAGGGGCCCCACCGTCTCCTACGAGCAGTACGTC. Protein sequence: CASSDNRGPTVSYEQYV.

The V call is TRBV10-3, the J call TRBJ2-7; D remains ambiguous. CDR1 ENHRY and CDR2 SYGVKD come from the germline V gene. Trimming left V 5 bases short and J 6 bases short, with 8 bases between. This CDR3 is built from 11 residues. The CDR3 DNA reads TGTGCCATCAGTAGACGATCCGAGCAGTACTTC. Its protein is CAISRRSEQYF.

Here the CDR3 reads CASSKTPADTQYF. In DNA form, the CDR3 reads TGTGCCAGCAGCAAAACTCCCGCAGATACGCAGTATTTT. This sequence joins TRBV21-1 and TRBJ2-3; the listed D gene, TRBD2, was not tested against the DNA. TRBV21-1 is deemed a pseudogene. The CDR3 is 13 residues long.

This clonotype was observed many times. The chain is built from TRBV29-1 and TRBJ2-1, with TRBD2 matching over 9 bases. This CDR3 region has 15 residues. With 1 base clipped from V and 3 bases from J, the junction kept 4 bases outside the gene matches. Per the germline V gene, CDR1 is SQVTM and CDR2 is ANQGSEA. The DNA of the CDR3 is TGCAGCGTTGAAGCGGGACTAGCAGACTACAATGAGCAGTTCTTC. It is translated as CSVEAGLADYNEQFF.

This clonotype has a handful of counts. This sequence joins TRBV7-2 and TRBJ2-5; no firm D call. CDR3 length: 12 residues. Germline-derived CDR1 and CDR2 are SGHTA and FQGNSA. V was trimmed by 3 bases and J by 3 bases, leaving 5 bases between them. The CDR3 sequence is CASSLFKETQYF. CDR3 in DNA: TGTGCCAGCAGCTTGTTTAAAGAGACCCAGTACTTC.

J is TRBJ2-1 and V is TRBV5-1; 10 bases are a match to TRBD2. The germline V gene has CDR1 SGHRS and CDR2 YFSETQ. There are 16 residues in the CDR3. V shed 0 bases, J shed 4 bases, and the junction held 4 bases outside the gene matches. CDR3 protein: CASSLASSGGYNEQFF. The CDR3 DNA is TGCGCCAGCAGCTTGGCCTCTAGCGGGGGTTACAATGAGCAGTTCTTC.

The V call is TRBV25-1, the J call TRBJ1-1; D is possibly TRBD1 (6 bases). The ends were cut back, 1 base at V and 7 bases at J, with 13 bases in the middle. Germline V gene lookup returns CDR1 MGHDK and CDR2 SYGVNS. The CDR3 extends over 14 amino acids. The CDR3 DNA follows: TGTGCCAGCAGTGAATCCAGGGGACGGTTTGAAGCTTTCTTT. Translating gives CASSESRGRFEAFF.

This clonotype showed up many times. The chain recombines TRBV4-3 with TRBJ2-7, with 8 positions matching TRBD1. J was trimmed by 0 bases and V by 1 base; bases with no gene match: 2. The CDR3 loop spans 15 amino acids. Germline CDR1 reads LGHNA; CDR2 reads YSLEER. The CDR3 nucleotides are TGCGCCAGCAGCCAAGGGACAGGGAGCTCCTACGAGCAGTACTTC. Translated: CASSQGTGSSYEQYF.

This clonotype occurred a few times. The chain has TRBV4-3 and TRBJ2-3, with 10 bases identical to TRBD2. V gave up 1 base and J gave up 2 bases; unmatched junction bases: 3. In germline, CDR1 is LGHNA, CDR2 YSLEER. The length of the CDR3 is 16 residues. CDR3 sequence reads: CASSQVAGGPTDTQYF. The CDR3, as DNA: TGCGCCAGCAGCCAAGTAGCGGGGGGTCCCACAGATACGCAGTATTTT.

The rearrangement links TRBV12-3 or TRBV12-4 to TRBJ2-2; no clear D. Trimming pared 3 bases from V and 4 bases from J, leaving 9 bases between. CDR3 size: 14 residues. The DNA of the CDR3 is TGTGCCAGCAGTTTGTCGCAGCTCACCGGGGAGCTGTTTTTT. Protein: CASSLSQLTGELFF.

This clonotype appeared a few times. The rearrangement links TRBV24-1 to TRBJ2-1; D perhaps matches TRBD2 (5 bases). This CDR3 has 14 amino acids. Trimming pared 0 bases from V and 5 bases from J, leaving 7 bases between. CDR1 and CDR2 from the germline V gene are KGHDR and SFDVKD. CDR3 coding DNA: TGTGCCACCAGTGATTTGGTGAGGGACAATGAGCAGTTCTTC. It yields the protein CATSDLVRDNEQFF.

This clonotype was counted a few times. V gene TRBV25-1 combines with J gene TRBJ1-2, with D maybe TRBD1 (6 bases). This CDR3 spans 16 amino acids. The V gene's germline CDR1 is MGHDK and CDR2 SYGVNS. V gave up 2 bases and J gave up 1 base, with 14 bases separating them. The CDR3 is CASSERTAVDNYGYTF. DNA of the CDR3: TGTGCCAGCAGTGAACGGACAGCGGTAGATAACTATGGCTACACCTTC.